This TCR beta chain was obtained from a study of patients and donors after allogeneic stem cell transplantation. TCRdb reprocessed the RT-PCR reads with MiXCR, giving one entry per CDR3 protein. This sample has a few hundred thousand distinct CDR3 sequences, with 38% found just once. In its sample, this clonotype was seen once. The CDR3 covers 15 residues. Per germline, CDR1 SGHTA and CDR2 FQGNSA. V lost 7 bases and J 4 bases, leaving 17 bases between the germline ends. The gene calls are TRBV7-2 and TRBJ1-5; tentative D call: TRBD1 (5 bases). This TCR was sampled from a human donor who was either an allogeneic HSCT recipient or a stem cell or donor lymphocyte infusion donor (not recorded which). It is not recorded whose cells these are; they may come from a transplant donor. Sequencing was performed on blood, either unsorted or a sorted T cell fraction (not recorded which). DNA for the CDR3: TGTGCCAGCAACCTTTTCGGGGGACTTAATCAGCCCCAGCATTTT. This encodes CASNLFGGLNQPQHF.